This T cell receptor (beta chain) was profiled in a study of T cell changes during pregnancy in multiple sclerosis. Profiled with immunoSEQ multiplex PCR; TCRdb holds only in-frame clones, not every one. The sample records approximately 63,000 clones, 93% being singletons. In this sample, this clone turned up once. The V gene's germline CDR1 is SEHNR and CDR2 FQNEAQ (reference sequence). This CDR3 is built from 13 residues. The trim removed 5 bases at V and 9 bases at J, leaving 6 bases unmatched. This receptor was identified in a female donor with multiple sclerosis, enrolled in a pregnancy study. Sequencing used CD8+ T cells from peripheral blood mononuclear cells, obtained in the third trimester of pregnancy. The V gene is TRBV7-9, the J gene TRBJ2-1; 8 bases line up with TRBD1. CDR3 in amino acids: CASSARQGPEQFF. CDR3 nucleotides: TGTGCCAGCAGCGCGAGACAGGGGCCTGAGCAGTTCTTC.